A selection of T cell receptor beta chains follows, all from one sample in a study of blood T cell repertoires in COVID-19. The repertoire was sequenced with immunoSEQ multiplex PCR; TCRdb's copy has only in-frame clones and lacks some. The sample has 90,000 to 100,000 clones; about 80% are singletons. Sequencing used peripheral blood. These receptors originate from an elderly man with acute or convalescent COVID-19. The CDR3 runs from the conserved cysteine through the conserved F or W.

V: TRBV4-3; length: 17; CDR3: CASSQPWTGEITGELFF
V: TRBV5-1; length: 14; CDR3: CASSSGTSVETQYF
V: TRBV7-2; length: 12; CDR3: CAILTSGNEQFF
V: TRBV28; length: 12; CDR3: CASSLAGETQYF
V: TRBV4-3; length: 15; CDR3: CASSQGRATNEKLFF
V: TRBV5-4; length: 14; CDR3: CASSYRVAEDEQFF
V: TRBV14; length: 16; CDR3: CASSQEFRTGENEQFF
V: TRBV7-2; length: 14; CDR3: CASSRKTLKETQYF
V: TRBV11-2; length: 14; CDR3: CASTPGAAYNEQFF
V: TRBV4-3; length: 15; CDR3: CASSQDPRGDYEQYF
V: TRBV28; length: 16; CDR3: CASSLLAGTSGRGQYF
V: TRBV7-6; length: 13; CDR3: CASSLSPGVGYTF
V: TRBV4-3; length: 15; CDR3: CASSQDPAVAGELFF
V: TRBV3-1/TRBV3-2; length: 14; CDR3: CASSPGQHYNEQFF
V: TRBV5-5; length: 13; CDR3: CASSLDGNNEQFF
V: TRBV19; length: 16; CDR3: CASRNPGQAGGTEAFF